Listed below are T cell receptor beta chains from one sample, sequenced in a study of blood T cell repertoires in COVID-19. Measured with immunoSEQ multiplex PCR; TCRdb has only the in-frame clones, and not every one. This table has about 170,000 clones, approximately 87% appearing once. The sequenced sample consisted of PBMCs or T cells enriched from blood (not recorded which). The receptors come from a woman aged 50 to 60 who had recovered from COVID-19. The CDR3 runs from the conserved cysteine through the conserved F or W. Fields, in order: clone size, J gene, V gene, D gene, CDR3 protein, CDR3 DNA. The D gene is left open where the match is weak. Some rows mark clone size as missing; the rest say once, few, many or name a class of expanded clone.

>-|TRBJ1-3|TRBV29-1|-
CSVDRGNTIYF
TGCAGCGTTGATCGGGGAAACACCATATATTTT
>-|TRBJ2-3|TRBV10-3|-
CAISDPGGGADTQYF
TGTGCCATCAGTGATCCTGGGGGGGGCGCAGATACGCAGTATTTT
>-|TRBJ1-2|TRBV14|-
CASSQERYGYTF
TGTGCCAGCAGCCAAGAGCGTTATGGCTACACCTTC
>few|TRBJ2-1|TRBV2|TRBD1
CASSGTGGRNEQFF
TGTGCCAGCAGCGGGACAGGGGGAAGGAATGAGCAGTTCTTC
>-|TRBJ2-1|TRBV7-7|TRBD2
CASSSLLAGSSYNEQFF
TGTGCTAGCAGCTCTTTACTAGCGGGCAGCTCCTACAATGAGCAGTTCTTC
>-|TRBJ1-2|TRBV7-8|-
CATLNIPPSNYGYTF
TGTGCCACCCTTAATATCCCCCCCTCTAACTATGGCTACACCTTC
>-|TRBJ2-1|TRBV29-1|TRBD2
CSVALAASSYNEQFF
TGCAGCGTCGCCCTAGCGGCTAGCTCCTACAATGAGCAGTTCTTC
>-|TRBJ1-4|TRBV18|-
CASSPNPGGNEKLFF
TGTGCCAGCTCACCGAATCCGGGAGGAAATGAAAAACTGTTTTTT
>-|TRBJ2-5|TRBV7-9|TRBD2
CASSLGGGRQTQYF
TGTGCCAGCAGCTTGGGCGGGGGGAGGCAGACCCAGTACTTC
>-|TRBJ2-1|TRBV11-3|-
CASSLAGEGGAPYNEQFF
TGTGCCAGCAGCTTAGCAGGGGAAGGGGGGGCACCCTACAATGAGCAGTTCTTC
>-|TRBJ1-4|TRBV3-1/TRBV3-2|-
CASSHRPGGVREKLFF
TGTGCCAGCAGCCATCGACCGGGGGGCGTACGTGAAAAACTGTTTTTT
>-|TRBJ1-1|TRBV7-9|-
CASSRISGALTEAFF
TGTGCCAGCAGCCGAATCTCAGGGGCGCTCACTGAAGCTTTCTTT
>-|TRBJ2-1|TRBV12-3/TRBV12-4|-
CASSPRLNNEQFF
TGTGCCAGCAGTCCGCGGCTTAACAATGAGCAGTTCTTC
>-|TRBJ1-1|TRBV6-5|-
CASRLGGDNTEAFF
TGTGCCAGCAGGTTAGGAGGGGATAACACTGAAGCTTTCTTT
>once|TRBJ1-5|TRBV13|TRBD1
CASSLWAGGQGEQPQHF
TGTGCCAGCAGCTTATGGGCCGGGGGACAGGGAGAACAGCCCCAGCATTTT
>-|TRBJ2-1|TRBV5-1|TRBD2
CASSLRPVAGVSYNEQFF
TGCGCCAGCAGCTTGCGTCCCGTAGCGGGGGTGAGCTACAATGAGCAGTTCTTC
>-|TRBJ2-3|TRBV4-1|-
CASSPPRGVRDTQYF
TGCGCCAGCAGCCCCCCCAGGGGAGTTAGAGATACGCAGTATTTT
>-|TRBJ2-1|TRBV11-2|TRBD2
CASSLGPGGGPSRNEQFF
TGTGCCAGCAGCTTAGGCCCGGGGGGGGGCCCGTCCCGCAATGAGCAGTTCTTC
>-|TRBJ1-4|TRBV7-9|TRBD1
CASSLQGADEKLFF
TGTGCCAGCAGCTTACAGGGGGCGGATGAAAAACTGTTTTTT
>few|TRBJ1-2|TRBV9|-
CASSAGQSLLSGYTF
TGTGCCAGCAGCGCAGGACAGAGCCTACTATCCGGCTACACCTTC
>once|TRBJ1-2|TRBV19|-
CASSVRQGNYGYTF
TGTGCCAGTAGTGTGCGCCAGGGGAACTATGGCTACACCTTC
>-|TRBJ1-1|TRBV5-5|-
CASSLGPSRTGAFF
TGTGCCAGCAGCTTGGGCCCAAGTCGTACGGGGGCTTTCTTT
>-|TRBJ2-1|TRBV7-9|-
CASSFYNEQFF
TGTGCCAGCAGCTTCTATAATGAGCAGTTCTTC
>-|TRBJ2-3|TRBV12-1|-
CASSTTSGRNFTDTQYF
TGTGCCAGCAGCACGACTAGCGGAAGAAATTTCACAGATACGCAGTATTTT
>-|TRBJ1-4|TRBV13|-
CASSSPTNAEKLFF
TGTGCCAGCAGCTCCCCGACTAATGCTGAAAAACTGTTTTTT
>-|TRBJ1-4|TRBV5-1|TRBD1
CASSPGQGVGKLFF
TGCGCCAGCAGCCCCGGACAGGGGGTGGGAAAACTGTTTTTT
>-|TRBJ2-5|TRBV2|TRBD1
CASTGTGAETQYF
TGTGCCAGCACCGGGACAGGGGCAGAGACCCAGTACTTC
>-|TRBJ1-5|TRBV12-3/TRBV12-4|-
CASSMEKGQPQHF
TGTGCCAGCAGTATGGAGAAAGGCCAGCCCCAGCATTTT
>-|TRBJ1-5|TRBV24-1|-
CATSAGGEGWDQPQHF
TGTGCCACCAGTGCCGGAGGAGAGGGTTGGGATCAGCCCCAGCATTTT
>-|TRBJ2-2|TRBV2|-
CASRGALGELFF
TGTGCCAGCAGAGGGGCTTTAGGGGAGCTGTTTTTT
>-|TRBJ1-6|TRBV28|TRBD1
CASSSGQGGSPLHF
TGTGCCAGCAGTTCGGGACAGGGGGGATCACCCCTCCACTTT
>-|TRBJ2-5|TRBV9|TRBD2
CASSVVAGGPGTQYF
TGTGCCAGCAGCGTAGTAGCGGGAGGGCCCGGGACCCAGTACTTC
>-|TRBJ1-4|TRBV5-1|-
CASSVPTGTHEKLFF
TGCGCCAGCAGTGTTCCGACGGGAACCCATGAAAAACTGTTTTTT
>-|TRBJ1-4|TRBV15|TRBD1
CATSRRVGTGGEKLFF
TGTGCCACCAGCAGGCGAGTCGGGACAGGGGGTGAAAAACTGTTTTTT
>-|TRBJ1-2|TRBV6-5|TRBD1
CASSYLRTGLNYGYTF
TGTGCCAGCAGTTACCTGAGGACAGGACTAAACTATGGCTACACCTTC
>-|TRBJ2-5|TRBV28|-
CASSSPGGLKETQYF
TGTGCCAGCAGTTCCCCTGGGGGGTTGAAAGAGACCCAGTACTTC
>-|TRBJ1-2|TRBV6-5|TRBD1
CASRLTGTNYGYTF
TGTGCCAGCAGACTGACAGGGACTAACTATGGCTACACCTTC
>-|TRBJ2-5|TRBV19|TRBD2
CASSIGGGPPETQYF
TGTGCCAGTAGTATTGGGGGAGGGCCTCCGGAGACCCAGTACTTC
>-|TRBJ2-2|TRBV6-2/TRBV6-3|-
CASSYQGRELFF
TGTGCCAGCAGTTACCAGGGAAGAGAGCTGTTTTTT
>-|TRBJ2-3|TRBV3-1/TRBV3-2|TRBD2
CASSPLAAPDTQYF
TGTGCCAGCAGCCCCCTAGCGGCTCCAGATACGCAGTATTTT
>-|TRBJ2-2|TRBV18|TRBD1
CASSHEQGRNTGELFF
TGTGCCAGCTCTCACGAACAGGGGCGGAACACCGGGGAGCTGTTTTTT
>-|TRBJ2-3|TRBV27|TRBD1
CASSPRQGRSTDTQYF
TGTGCCAGCAGTCCCAGACAGGGACGAAGCACAGATACGCAGTATTTT
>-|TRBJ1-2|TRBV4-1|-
CASSQDRSWGYTF
TGCGCCAGCAGCCAAGACAGGTCGTGGGGCTACACCTTC
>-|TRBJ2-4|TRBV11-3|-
CASSNSGVGNIQYF
TGTGCCAGCAGCAACTCGGGGGTTGGGAACATTCAGTACTTC
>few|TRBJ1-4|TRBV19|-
CASSMARVTNEKLFF
TGTGCCAGTAGTATGGCGAGGGTCACTAATGAAAAACTGTTTTTT
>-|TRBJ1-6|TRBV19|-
CASSIAGLGSPLHF
TGTGCCAGTAGTATAGCAGGGCTGGGGTCACCCCTCCACTTT
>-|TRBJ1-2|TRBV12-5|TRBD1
CASGLDRGGYTF
TGTGCTAGTGGTTTGGACAGGGGAGGCTACACCTTC
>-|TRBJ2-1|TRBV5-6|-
CASSSRLDEQFF
TGTGCCAGCAGCTCCCGGTTGGATGAGCAGTTCTTC
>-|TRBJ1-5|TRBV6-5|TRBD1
CASSTGQGNQPQHF
TGTGCCAGCAGCACCGGACAGGGGAATCAGCCCCAGCATTTT
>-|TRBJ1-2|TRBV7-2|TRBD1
CASSRQGEFGYTF
TGTGCCAGCAGCCGACAGGGAGAGTTTGGCTACACCTTC
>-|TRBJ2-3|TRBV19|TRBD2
CASKRGLAGGGTQYF
TGTGCCAGTAAGAGGGGACTAGCGGGGGGTGGTACGCAGTATTTT
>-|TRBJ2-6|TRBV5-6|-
CASSLVGGPGANVLTF
TGTGCCAGCAGCTTGGTGGGGGGGCCTGGGGCCAACGTCCTGACTTTC
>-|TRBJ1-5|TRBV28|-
CASSHPDTQPQHF
TGTGCCAGCAGCCATCCCGACACTCAGCCCCAGCATTTT
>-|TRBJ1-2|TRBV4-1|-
CASSQVGLASYTF
TGCGCCAGCAGCCAAGTAGGGCTAGCCAGCTACACCTTC
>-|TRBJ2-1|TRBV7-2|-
CASSFPTYNEQFF
TGTGCCAGCAGCTTCCCTACCTACAATGAGCAGTTCTTC